This T cell receptor (beta chain) was observed in a study of OX40 agonist ivuxolimab in advanced cancers. Across the study: Patient treatment consisted of intravenous ivuxolimab administration every 2 weeks at 0.01 to 10 mg/kg.

The assay was immunoSEQ multiplex PCR, and TCRdb's table has in-frame clones only and misses some. The sample gives 55,000 to 65,000 clones, roughly nine tenths of which show up once; 11% to 15% is in the top ten. Germline V gene sequence: CDR1 LNHDA, CDR2 SQIVND (reference sequence). This CDR3 has 13 residues. Deletions cut 5 bases from V and 2 bases from J, with 8 bases between. As regards this clone: Its specificity is not known.

Broader study findings: Among the nonresponders, some also had low normalized T-cell clonal expansion.

The chain combines TRBV19 with TRBJ2-3, with no clear D. The source is an adult with an advanced solid tumor such as melanoma, head and neck, liver or kidney cancer. Source: CD4+ or CD8+ T cells sorted from blood, taken in a trial of the OX40 agonist ivuxolimab. Written as DNA, the CDR3 is TGTGCCAGTAGTTACGGGTACACAGATACGCAGTATTTT. Its translation is CASSYGYTDTQYF. Variable domain in full (rest from reference TRBV19 and TRBJ2-3): DGGITQSPKYLFRKEGQNVTLSCEQNLNHDAMYWYRQDPGQGLRLIYYSQIVNDFQKGDIAEGYSVSREKKESFPLTVTSAQKNPTAFYLCASSYGYTDTQYFGPGTRLTVL.